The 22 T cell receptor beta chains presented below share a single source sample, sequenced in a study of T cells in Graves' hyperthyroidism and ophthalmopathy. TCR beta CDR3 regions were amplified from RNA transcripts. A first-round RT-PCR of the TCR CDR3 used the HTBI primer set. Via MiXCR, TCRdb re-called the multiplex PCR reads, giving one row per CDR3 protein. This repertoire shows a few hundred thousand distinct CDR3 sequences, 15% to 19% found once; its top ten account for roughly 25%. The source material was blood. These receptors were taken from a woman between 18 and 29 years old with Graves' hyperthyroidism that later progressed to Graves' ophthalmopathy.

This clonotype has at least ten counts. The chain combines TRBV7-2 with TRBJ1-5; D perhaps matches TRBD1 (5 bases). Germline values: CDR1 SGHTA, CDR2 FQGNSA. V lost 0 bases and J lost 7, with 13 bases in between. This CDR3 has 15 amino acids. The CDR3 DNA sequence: TGTGCCAGCAGCTTAGCGGCTCAGGGAATACAGCCCCAGCATTTT. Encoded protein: CASSLAAQGIQPQHF.

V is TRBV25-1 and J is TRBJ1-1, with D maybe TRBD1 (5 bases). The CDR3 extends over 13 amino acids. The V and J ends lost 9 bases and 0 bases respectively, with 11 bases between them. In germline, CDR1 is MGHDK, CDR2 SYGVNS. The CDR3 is CASPDTMNTEAFF. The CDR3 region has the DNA TGTGCCAGTCCGGACACCATGAACACTGAAGCTTTCTTT.

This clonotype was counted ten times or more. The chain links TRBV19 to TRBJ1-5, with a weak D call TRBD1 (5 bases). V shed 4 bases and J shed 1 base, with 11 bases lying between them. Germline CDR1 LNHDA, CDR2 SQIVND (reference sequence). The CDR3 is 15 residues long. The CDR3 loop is CASSRGAGSNQPQHF. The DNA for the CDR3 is TGTGCCAGTAGTAGAGGGGCAGGGAGCAATCAGCCCCAGCATTTT.

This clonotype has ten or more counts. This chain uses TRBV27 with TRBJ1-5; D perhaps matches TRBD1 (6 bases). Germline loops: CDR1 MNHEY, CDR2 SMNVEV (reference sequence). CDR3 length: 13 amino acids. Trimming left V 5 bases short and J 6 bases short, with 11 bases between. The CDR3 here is CASSPQGLQPQHF. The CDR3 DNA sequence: TGTGCCAGCAGTCCACAGGGCCTTCAGCCCCAGCATTTT.

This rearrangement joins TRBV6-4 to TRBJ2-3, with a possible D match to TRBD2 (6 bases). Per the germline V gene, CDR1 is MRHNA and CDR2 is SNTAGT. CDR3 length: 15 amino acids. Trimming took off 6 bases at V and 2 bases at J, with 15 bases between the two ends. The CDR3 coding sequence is TGTGCCAGCAGGCGGGAACCTCGACCCACAGATACGCAGTATTTT. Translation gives CASRREPRPTDTQYF.

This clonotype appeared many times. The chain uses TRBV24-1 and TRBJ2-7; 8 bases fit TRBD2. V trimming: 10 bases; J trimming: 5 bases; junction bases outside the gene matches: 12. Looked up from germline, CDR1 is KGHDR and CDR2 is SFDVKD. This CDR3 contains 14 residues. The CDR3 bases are TGTGCCACTCAGGACGGTCGGCGGGAGGACGAGCAGTACTTC. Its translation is CATQDGRREDEQYF.

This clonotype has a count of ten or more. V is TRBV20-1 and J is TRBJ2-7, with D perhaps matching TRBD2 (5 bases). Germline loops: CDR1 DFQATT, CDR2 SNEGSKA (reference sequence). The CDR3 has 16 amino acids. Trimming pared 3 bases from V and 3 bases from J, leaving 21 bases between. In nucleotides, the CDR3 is TGCAGTGCTAGGACCCTCAGCAGAGCGGACCTCTACGAGCAGTACTTC. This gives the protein CSARTLSRADLYEQYF.

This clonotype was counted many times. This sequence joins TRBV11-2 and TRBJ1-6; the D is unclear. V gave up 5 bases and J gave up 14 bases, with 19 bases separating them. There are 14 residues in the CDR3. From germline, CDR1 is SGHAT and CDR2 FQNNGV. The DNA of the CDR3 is TGTGCCAGCAGCCAAGACGCCCTAATCTTCGCCCTCCACTTT. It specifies CASSQDALIFALHF.

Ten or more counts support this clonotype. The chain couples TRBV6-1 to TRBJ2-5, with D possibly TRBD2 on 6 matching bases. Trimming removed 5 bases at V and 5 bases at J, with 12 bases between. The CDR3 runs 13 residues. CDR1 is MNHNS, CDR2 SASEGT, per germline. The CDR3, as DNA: TGTGCCAGCAGTACGGGACTGTCCGAGACCCAGTACTTC. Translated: CASSTGLSETQYF.

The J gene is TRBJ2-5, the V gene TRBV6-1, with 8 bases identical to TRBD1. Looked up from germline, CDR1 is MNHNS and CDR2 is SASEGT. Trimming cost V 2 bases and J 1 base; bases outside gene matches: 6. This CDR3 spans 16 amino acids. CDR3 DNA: TGTGCCAGCAGTGAATGGATGGGACAGGCCCAAGAGACCCAGTACTTC. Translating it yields CASSEWMGQAQETQYF.

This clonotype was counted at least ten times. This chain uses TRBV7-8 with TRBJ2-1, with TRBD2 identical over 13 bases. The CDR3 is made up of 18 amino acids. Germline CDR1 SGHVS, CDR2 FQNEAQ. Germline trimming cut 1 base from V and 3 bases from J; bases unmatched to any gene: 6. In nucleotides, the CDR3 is TGTGCCAGCAGCTTAGTTAGCACTAGCGGGAGGGGCTACAATGAGCAGTTCTTC. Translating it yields CASSLVSTSGRGYNEQFF.

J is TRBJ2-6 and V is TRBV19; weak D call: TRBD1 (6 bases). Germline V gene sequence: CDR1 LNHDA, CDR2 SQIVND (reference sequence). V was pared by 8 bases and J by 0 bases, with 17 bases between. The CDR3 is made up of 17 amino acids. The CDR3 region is CASGLPGHRSGANVLTF. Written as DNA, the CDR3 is TGTGCCAGTGGGCTCCCGGGACACCGCTCTGGGGCCAACGTCCTGACTTTC.

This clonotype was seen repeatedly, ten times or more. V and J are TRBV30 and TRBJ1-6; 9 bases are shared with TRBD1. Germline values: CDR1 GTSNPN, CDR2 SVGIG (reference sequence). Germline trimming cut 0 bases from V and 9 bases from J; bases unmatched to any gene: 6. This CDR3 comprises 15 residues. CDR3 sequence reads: CAWSVPGQGSSPLHF. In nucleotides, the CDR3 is TGTGCCTGGAGTGTACCCGGACAGGGGTCTTCACCCCTCCACTTT. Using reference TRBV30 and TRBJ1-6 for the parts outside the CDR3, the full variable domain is SQTIHQWPATLVQPVGSPLSLECTVEGTSNPNLYWYRQAAGRGLQLLFYSVGIGQISSEVPQNLSASRPQDRQFILSSKKLLLSDSGFYLCAWSVPGQGSSPLHFGNGTRLTVT.

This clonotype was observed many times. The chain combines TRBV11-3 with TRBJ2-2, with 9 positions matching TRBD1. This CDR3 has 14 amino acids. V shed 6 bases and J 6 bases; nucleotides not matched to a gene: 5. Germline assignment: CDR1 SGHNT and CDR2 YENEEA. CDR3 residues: CASRAGTGSGELFF. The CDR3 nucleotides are TGTGCCAGCAGAGCCGGGACAGGGTCCGGGGAGCTGTTTTTT. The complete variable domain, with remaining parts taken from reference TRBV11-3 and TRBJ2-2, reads EAGVVQSPRYKIIEKKQPVAFWCNPISGHNTLYWYLQNLGQGPELLIRYENEEAVDDSQLPKDRFSAERLKGVDSTLKIQPAELGDSAVYLCASRAGTGSGELFFGEGSRLTVL.

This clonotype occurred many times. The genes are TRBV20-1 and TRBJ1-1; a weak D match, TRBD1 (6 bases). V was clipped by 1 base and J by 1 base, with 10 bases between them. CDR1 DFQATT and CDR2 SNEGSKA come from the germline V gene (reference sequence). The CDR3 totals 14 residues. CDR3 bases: TGCAGTGCTAGAGTGGCAGGGGCGAACACTGAAGCTTTCTTT. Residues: CSARVAGANTEAFF.

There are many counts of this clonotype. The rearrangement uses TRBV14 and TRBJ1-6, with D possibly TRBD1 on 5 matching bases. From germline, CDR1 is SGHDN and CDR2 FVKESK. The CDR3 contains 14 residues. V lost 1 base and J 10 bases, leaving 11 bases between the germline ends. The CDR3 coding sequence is TGTGCCAGCAGCCAAGTGGGGGAAAACTCACCCCTCCACTTT. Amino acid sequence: CASSQVGENSPLHF. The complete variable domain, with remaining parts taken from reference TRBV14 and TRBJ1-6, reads EAGVTQFPSHSVIEKGQTVTLRCDPISGHDNLYWYRRVMGKEIKFLLHFVKESKQDESGMPNNRFLAERTGGTYSTLKVQPAELEDSGVYFCASSQVGENSPLHFGNGTRLTVT.

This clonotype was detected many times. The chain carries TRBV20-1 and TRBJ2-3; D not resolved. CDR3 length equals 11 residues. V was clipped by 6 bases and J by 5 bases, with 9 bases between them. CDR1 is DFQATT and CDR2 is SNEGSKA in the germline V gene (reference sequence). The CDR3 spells CSASPQDTQYF. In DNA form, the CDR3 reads TGCAGTGCCTCCCCGCAAGATACGCAGTATTTT.

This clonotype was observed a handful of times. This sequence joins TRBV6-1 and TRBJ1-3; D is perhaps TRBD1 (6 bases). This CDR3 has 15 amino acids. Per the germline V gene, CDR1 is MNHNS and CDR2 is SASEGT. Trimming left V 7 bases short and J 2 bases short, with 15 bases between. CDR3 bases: TGTGCCAGCATTGCCCCGGGGGCCACTGGAAACACCATATATTTT. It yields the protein CASIAPGATGNTIYF.

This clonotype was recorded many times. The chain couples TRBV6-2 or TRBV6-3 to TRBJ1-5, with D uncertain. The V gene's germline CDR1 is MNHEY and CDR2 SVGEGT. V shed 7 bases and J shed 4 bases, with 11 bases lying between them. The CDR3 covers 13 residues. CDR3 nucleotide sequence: TGTGCCAGCACCCGGCCCGGGAATCAGCCCCAGCATTTT. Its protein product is CASTRPGNQPQHF.

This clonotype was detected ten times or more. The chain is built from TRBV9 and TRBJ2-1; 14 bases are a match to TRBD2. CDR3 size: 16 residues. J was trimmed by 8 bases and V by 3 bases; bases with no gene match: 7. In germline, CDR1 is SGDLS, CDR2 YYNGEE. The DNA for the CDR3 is TGTGCCAGCAGCGATGGGACTAGCGGGAGTAGCCATGAGCAGTTCTTC. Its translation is CASSDGTSGSSHEQFF.

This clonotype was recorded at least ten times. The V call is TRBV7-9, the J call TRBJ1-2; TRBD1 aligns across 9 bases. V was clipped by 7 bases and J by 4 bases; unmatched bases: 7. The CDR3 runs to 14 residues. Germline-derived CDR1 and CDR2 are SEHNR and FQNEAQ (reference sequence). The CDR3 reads CASTLQGAGYGYTF. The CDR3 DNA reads TGTGCCAGCACCCTACAGGGGGCGGGCTATGGCTACACCTTC.

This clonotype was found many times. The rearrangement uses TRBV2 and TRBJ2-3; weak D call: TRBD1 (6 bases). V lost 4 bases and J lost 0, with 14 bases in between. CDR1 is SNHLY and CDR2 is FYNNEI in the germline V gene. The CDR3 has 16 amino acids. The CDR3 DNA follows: TGTGCCAGCAGTGGAGCACAGGGTAAAAGCACAGATACGCAGTATTTT. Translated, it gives CASSGAQGKSTDTQYF.